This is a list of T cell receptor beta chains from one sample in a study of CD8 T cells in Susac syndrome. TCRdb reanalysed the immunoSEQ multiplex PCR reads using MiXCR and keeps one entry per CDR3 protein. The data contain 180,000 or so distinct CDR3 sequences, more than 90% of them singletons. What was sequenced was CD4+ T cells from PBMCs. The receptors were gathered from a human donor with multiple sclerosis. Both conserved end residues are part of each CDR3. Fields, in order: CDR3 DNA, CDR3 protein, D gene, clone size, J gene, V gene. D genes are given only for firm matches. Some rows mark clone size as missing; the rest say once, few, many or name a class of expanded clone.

CDR3nt: TGTGCCAGCAGCCCAACAGGGGTTGGGGCCAACGTCCTGACTTTC
CDR3aa: CASSPTGVGANVLTF
d_gene: TRBD1
abundance: -
j_gene: TRBJ2-6
v_gene: TRBV3-1

CDR3nt: TGTGCCAGTGCGGGACAGGGAGGCAATCAGCCCCAGCATTTT
CDR3aa: CASAGQGGNQPQHF
d_gene: TRBD1
abundance: -
j_gene: TRBJ1-5
v_gene: TRBV19

CDR3nt: TGTGCCAGCTCCCCCGGGACATCGAACACTGAAGCTTTCTTT
CDR3aa: CASSPGTSNTEAFF
d_gene: -
abundance: once
j_gene: TRBJ1-1
v_gene: TRBV18

CDR3nt: TGTGCCTGGGGAAAGGGTGTTAGTGAGCAGTTCTTC
CDR3aa: CAWGKGVSEQFF
d_gene: -
abundance: -
j_gene: TRBJ2-1
v_gene: TRBV30

CDR3nt: TGTGCCAGCAGTGAGCGGGACCGAGTCTACAATGAGCAGTTCTTC
CDR3aa: CASSERDRVYNEQFF
d_gene: -
abundance: -
j_gene: TRBJ2-1
v_gene: TRBV25-1

CDR3nt: TGTGCCACCAGCGGGTCGAACCTCACCGGGTACGCCTACGAGCAGTACTTC
CDR3aa: CATSGSNLTGYAYEQYF
d_gene: -
abundance: -
j_gene: TRBJ2-7
v_gene: TRBV15

CDR3nt: TGTGCCAGCAGCCCGATCGGGACAGGGGGCAACTATGGCTACACCTTC
CDR3aa: CASSPIGTGGNYGYTF
d_gene: TRBD1
abundance: -
j_gene: TRBJ1-2
v_gene: TRBV7-9

CDR3nt: TGTGCCAGCAGCCTGATGACTGGGGGGAACACTGAAGCTTTCTTT
CDR3aa: CASSLMTGGNTEAFF
d_gene: -
abundance: -
j_gene: TRBJ1-1
v_gene: TRBV7-2

CDR3nt: TGTGCCAGCAGCTTAGGGGGATGGGACAGGGCTAACTATGGCTACACCTTC
CDR3aa: CASSLGGWDRANYGYTF
d_gene: TRBD1
abundance: -
j_gene: TRBJ1-2
v_gene: TRBV7-2

CDR3nt: TGCGCCAGCAGCTTGGTCGGAGAGGTCGCTTTCTTT
CDR3aa: CASSLVGEVAFF
d_gene: -
abundance: -
j_gene: TRBJ1-1
v_gene: TRBV5-1

CDR3nt: TGCGCCACCTCCTCGGAGCCAGGGGGGGTTAGCGAGCAGTACTTC
CDR3aa: CATSSEPGGVSEQYF
d_gene: -
abundance: -
j_gene: TRBJ2-7
v_gene: TRBV5-1

CDR3nt: TGCGCCAGCAGTCGCCTTTTGCGAGAGACCCAGTACTTC
CDR3aa: CASSRLLRETQYF
d_gene: -
abundance: -
j_gene: TRBJ2-5
v_gene: TRBV4-1

CDR3nt: TGTGCCAGCAGTAGGGTGGGACGTGATTCACCCCTCCACTTT
CDR3aa: CASSRVGRDSPLHF
d_gene: -
abundance: -
j_gene: TRBJ1-6
v_gene: TRBV6-5

CDR3nt: TGTGCCAGCAGTTTGGTGGGGAACTACGAGCAGTACTTC
CDR3aa: CASSLVGNYEQYF
d_gene: -
abundance: -
j_gene: TRBJ2-7
v_gene: TRBV28

CDR3nt: TGCAGTGCCCTAGTTACAGGGAGCAATGGCTACACCTTC
CDR3aa: CSALVTGSNGYTF
d_gene: -
abundance: -
j_gene: TRBJ1-2
v_gene: TRBV20-1